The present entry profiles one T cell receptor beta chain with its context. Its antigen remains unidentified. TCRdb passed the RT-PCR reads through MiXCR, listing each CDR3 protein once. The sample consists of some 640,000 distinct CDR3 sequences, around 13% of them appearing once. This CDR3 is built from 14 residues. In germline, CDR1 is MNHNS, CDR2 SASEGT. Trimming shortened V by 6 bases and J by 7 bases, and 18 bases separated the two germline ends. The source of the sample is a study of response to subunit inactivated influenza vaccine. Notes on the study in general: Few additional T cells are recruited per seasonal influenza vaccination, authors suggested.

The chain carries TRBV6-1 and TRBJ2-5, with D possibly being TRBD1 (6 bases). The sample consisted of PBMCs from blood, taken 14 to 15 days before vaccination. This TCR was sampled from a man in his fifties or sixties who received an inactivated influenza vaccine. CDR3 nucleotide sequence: TGTGCCAGCAGACAACGCAGGGGAGTTGGGACCCAGTACTTC. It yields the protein CASRQRRGVGTQYF.